Listed here are 31 T cell receptor beta chains from one sample, sequenced in a study of T cells in Graves' hyperthyroidism and ophthalmopathy. It was RNA transcripts that yielded the amplified TCR beta CDR3 regions. Primed by the HTBI set, a first-round RT-PCR was run on the TCR CDR3. TCRdb re-derived calls from the multiplex PCR reads in MiXCR, one entry per CDR3 protein. The data contain 250,000 to 300,000 distinct CDR3 sequences, about an eighth of them seen just once; the ten biggest clones take up almost 8%. The sample was blood. Source of these receptors: a young woman with Graves' hyperthyroidism that later progressed to Graves' ophthalmopathy.

The rearrangement links TRBV28 to TRBJ2-1, with 11 bases aligning to TRBD2. There are 16 residues in the CDR3. Germline V lookup: CDR1 MDHEN, CDR2 SYDVKM. V gave up 5 bases and J gave up 4 bases; unmatched junction bases: 7. The chain's CDR3 is CASSLQLAGVYNEQFF. CDR3 coding DNA: TGTGCCAGCAGTCTCCAACTAGCGGGAGTGTACAATGAGCAGTTCTTC.

This clonotype has more than one count but fewer than ten. This chain uses TRBV5-1 with TRBJ2-3, with 8 bases matching TRBD2. Germline lookup yields CDR1 SGHRS and CDR2 YFSETQ. There are 15 residues in the CDR3. The V and J ends lost 4 bases and 0 bases, in that order; junction bases with no gene match: 4. In nucleotides, the CDR3 is TGCGCCAGCAGCCCGGGGGGGTACAGCACAGATACGCAGTATTTT. Protein product: CASSPGGYSTDTQYF.

As concerns this clonotype: This clone may be a read error of a much larger clone one base away. Here the CDR3 reads CAWSPILSGSGDEQFF. The CDR3 DNA reads as TGTGCCTGGAGTCCAATACTTAGCGGGAGTGGCGATGAGCAGTTCTTC. This rearrangement joins TRBV30 to TRBJ2-1, with 9 bases identical to TRBD2. Losses at the gene ends were 2 bases for V and 8 bases for J; bases not matched to a gene: 13. Per the germline V gene, CDR1 is GTSNPN and CDR2 is SVGIG (reference sequence). This CDR3 has 16 residues.

This clonotype was counted a single time. A much larger clone lies one base from this, so it may be a read error. J is TRBJ1-2 and V is TRBV24-1; D not resolved. The CDR3 is made up of 12 amino acids. Germline CDR1 and CDR2: KGHDR and SFDVKD. CDR3 bases: TGTACCACCAGTGACCCTAAGCGGGGCTACACCTTC. This codes for CTTSDPKRGYTF.

This clonotype has only a few counts. V and J are TRBV5-5 and TRBJ2-7, with TRBD2 matching over 8 bases. From germline, CDR1 is SGHKS and CDR2 YYEKEE (reference sequence). CDR3 size: 14 residues. J gave up 4 bases and V 1 base, and 4 bases lay outside the gene matches. For the CDR3, the DNA is TGTGCCAGCAGCTTGACCACTAGCGGTTACGAGCAGTACTTC. This encodes CASSLTTSGYEQYF.

The chain carries TRBV7-9 and TRBJ2-1, with 9 bases lining up with TRBD2. Germline CDR1 SEHNR, CDR2 FQNEAQ (reference sequence). Unmatched junction bases numbered 6, after V lost 5 bases and J lost 1 base. This CDR3 region has 16 residues. In nucleotides, the CDR3 is TGTGCCAGCAGCGATACTAGCGGGTTTTCCTACAATGAGCAGTTCTTC. Its translation is CASSDTSGFSYNEQFF.

This clonotype was picked up many times. This chain uses TRBV6-1 with TRBJ1-1; D possibly corresponds to TRBD1 (6 bases). This CDR3 has 14 amino acids. Germline CDR1 MNHNS, CDR2 SASEGT. Trimming removed 6 bases at V and 1 base at J, with 12 bases between. CDR3 bases: TGTGCCAGCAGAAAGGGGGGGCCGAACACTGAAGCTTTCTTT. Its protein product is CASRKGGPNTEAFF.

This clonotype was observed many times. For the CDR3, the DNA is TGTGCCAGCAGCTTAGGGGGGTTTAGCACAGATACGCAGTATTTT. Its protein product is CASSLGGFSTDTQYF. This chain joins TRBV7-8 and TRBJ2-3, with D perhaps assigned TRBD1 or TRBD2 (5 bases each). Trimming left V 1 base short and J 0 bases short, with 8 bases between. The germline V gene encodes CDR1 SGHVS and CDR2 FQNEAQ. CDR3 length equals 15 residues. Looking up the rest from reference TRBV7-8 and TRBJ2-3 gives the full variable domain: GAGVSQSPRYKVAKRGQDVALRCDPISGHVSLFWYQQALGQGPEFLTYFQNEAQLDKSGLPSDRFFAERPEGSVSTLKIQRTQQEDSAVYLCASSLGGFSTDTQYFGPGTRLTVL.

In this sample, this clonotype turned up many times. The chain carries TRBV10-2 and TRBJ2-3; D not resolved. The CDR3 totals 13 residues. V lost 4 bases and J 0 bases, leaving 5 bases between the germline ends. From germline, CDR1 is WSHSY and CDR2 SAAADI. CDR3 loop: CASSVVSTDTQYF. CDR3 nucleotides: TGCGCCAGCAGTGTTGTAAGCACAGATACGCAGTATTTT.

At least ten counts were recorded for this clonotype. V and J are TRBV7-3 and TRBJ2-3; TRBD2 is a possible D gene (5 bases). This CDR3 has 15 amino acids. Germline V gene sequence: CDR1 SGHTA, CDR2 FQGTGA. Trimming pared 2 bases from V and 1 base from J, leaving 10 bases between. CDR3 bases: TGTGCCAGCAGCTTAGAGGGATCGCGCACAGATACGCAGTATTTT. This translates into CASSLEGSRTDTQYF.

This clonotype has a count of ten or more. This sequence joins TRBV13 and TRBJ2-3, with 10 bases matching TRBD2. CDR1 and CDR2 from the germline V gene are PRHDT and FYEKMQ (reference sequence). This CDR3 region has 16 residues. Trimming removed 4 bases from V and 8 bases from J; junction bases left unmatched: 12. CDR3 sequence (DNA): TGTGCCAGCAGCTCCAGCGGGAGGGCCGATGTCAGTACGCAGTATTTT. This translates into CASSSSGRADVSTQYF.

This rearrangement joins TRBV6-1 to TRBJ2-2, with a tentative D call TRBD1 (5 bases). CDR3 length: 14 residues. V was trimmed by 7 bases and J by 4 bases, leaving 13 bases between them. The germline gives CDR1 MNHNS, CDR2 SASEGT. The chain's CDR3 is CASKRTSTTGELFF. The CDR3 coding sequence is TGTGCCAGCAAGAGGACATCAACCACCGGGGAGCTGTTTTTT.

Details on this clonotype: Germline is not matched at one junction end, which may reflect a read error. The rearrangement uses TRBV29-1 and TRBJ2-1; 7 bases are shared with TRBD2. The CDR3 loop spans 14 amino acids. CDR1 and CDR2 (germline): SQVTM, ANQGSEA. The CDR3 DNA reads TGCAGCGTCTCGACTGGCGGGAGCTACGATGAGCAGTTCTTC. Its translation: CSVSTGGSYDEQFF.

This clonotype has ten or more counts. The genes are TRBV20-1 and TRBJ1-4; TRBD1 aligns across 8 bases. This CDR3 comprises 15 residues. Looked up from germline, CDR1 is DFQATT and CDR2 is SNEGSKA (reference sequence). V lost 0 bases to trimming and J lost 8 bases; unmatched junction nucleotides: 8. The CDR3 region has the DNA TGCAGTGCTAGAGATCATAGACAGGGGTCGGAAAAACTGTTTTTT. Its translation: CSARDHRQGSEKLFF.

Worth noting for this clonotype: A clone one base away is much larger, so this may be a read error. The rearrangement links TRBV20-1 to TRBJ2-1; TRBD2 agrees at 11 bases. The CDR3 is 16 amino acids. In germline, CDR1 is DFQATT, CDR2 SNEGSKA (reference sequence). The CDR3 here is CSARDIIAGGGNERFF. DNA of the CDR3: TGCAGTGCTAGAGATATCATAGCGGGAGGGGGGAATGAGCGGTTCTTC.

This clonotype was observed many times. This chain's CDR3 is CASSFLLAGDDNEQFF. DNA for the CDR3: TGTGCCAGCAGTTTCTTACTAGCGGGAGACGACAATGAGCAGTTCTTC. This chain links TRBV27 with TRBJ2-1; 11 bases agree with TRBD2. With V trimmed by 3 bases and J by 5 bases, 6 bases remained unmatched. Per germline, CDR1 MNHEY and CDR2 SMNVEV (reference sequence). The CDR3 length is 16 residues.

The table lists this clonotype with many counts. The chain is built from TRBV27 and TRBJ2-7; no reliable D call. This CDR3 is 13 amino acids long. The germline V gene has CDR1 MNHEY and CDR2 SMNVEV (reference sequence). The ends were cut back, 6 bases at V and 3 bases at J, with 12 bases in the middle. The CDR3 DNA sequence: TGTGCCAGCAGCCCCCTAGATTTCTACGAGCAGTACTTC. It codes for CASSPLDFYEQYF.

This clonotype was observed many times. The gene calls are TRBV20-1 and TRBJ2-1; a possible D gene is TRBD2 (6 bases). In germline, CDR1 is DFQATT, CDR2 SNEGSKA (reference sequence). The CDR3 has 14 amino acids. V was pared by 5 bases and J by 8 bases, with 19 bases between. CDR3 residues: CSADRDLGWYEQFF. The CDR3 nucleotides are TGCAGTGCTGACCGGGACTTGGGATGGTATGAGCAGTTCTTC.

Ten or more counts support this clonotype. The chain recombines TRBV2 with TRBJ1-5, with TRBD1 identical over 9 bases. The CDR3 covers 17 residues. Germline V gene sequence: CDR1 SNHLY, CDR2 FYNNEI. V lost 4 bases, J lost 3 bases, and 10 bases stayed unmatched. CDR3 region: CASSGGQGSGNNQPQHF. The DNA of the CDR3 is TGTGCCAGCAGTGGGGGACAGGGTAGCGGGAACAATCAGCCCCAGCATTTT.

This clonotype was recorded at least ten times. This chain links TRBV20-1 with TRBJ2-7; tentative D call: TRBD2 (6 bases). V shed 3 bases and J shed 0 bases, with 9 bases lying between them. Germline V gene lookup returns CDR1 DFQATT and CDR2 SNEGSKA (reference sequence). The CDR3 extends over 13 amino acids. CDR3 residues: CSASGGFSYEQYF. CDR3 nucleotides: TGCAGTGCTAGCGGAGGGTTCTCCTACGAGCAGTACTTC.

This clonotype was picked up many times. The chain is built from TRBV18 and TRBJ1-1; D is uncertain. V was cut by 3 bases and J by 1 base, with 15 bases left in between. Germline V gives CDR1 KGHSH, CDR2 LQKENI. CDR3 size: 16 residues. CDR3 residues: CASSPLSAAGNTEAFF. The CDR3 nucleotides are TGTGCCAGCTCACCCCTGAGCGCAGCTGGGAACACTGAAGCTTTCTTT.

This clonotype was counted many times. V and J are TRBV13 and TRBJ2-3; 14 bases are shared with TRBD2. Germline trimming cut 3 bases from V and 5 bases from J; bases unmatched to any gene: 4. The CDR3 covers 16 residues. From germline, CDR1 is PRHDT and CDR2 FYEKMQ (reference sequence). Written as DNA, the CDR3 is TGTGCCAGCAGCTTGGGACTAGCGGGAGCGTTAGATACGCAGTATTTT. Residues: CASSLGLAGALDTQYF.

The table lists this clonotype with many counts. The chain couples TRBV15 to TRBJ2-2; D possibly corresponds to TRBD2 (7 bases). Germline-derived CDR1 and CDR2 are LNHNV and YYDKDF (reference sequence). This CDR3 is 15 amino acids long. V was shortened by 0 bases and J by 7 bases, with 12 bases between the two germline ends. The CDR3: CATSREGGRGGELFF. Here the CDR3 DNA reads TGTGCCACCAGCAGAGAAGGGGGGAGGGGCGGGGAGCTGTTTTTT.

This clonotype showed up many times. The chain carries TRBV20-1 and TRBJ2-1; 12 positions match TRBD2. Trimming removed 6 bases from V and 7 bases from J; junction bases left unmatched: 1. CDR3 size: 12 residues. The germline V gene encodes CDR1 DFQATT and CDR2 SNEGSKA (reference sequence). The CDR3 nucleotides read TGCAGTGCCACTAGCGGGAGGAATGAGCAGTTCTTC. This codes for CSATSGRNEQFF.

This clonotype appeared many times. This chain joins TRBV4-3 and TRBJ2-7, with unresolved D. Trimming took off 0 bases at V and 5 bases at J, with 11 bases between the two ends. In germline, CDR1 is LGHNA, CDR2 YSLEER. The CDR3 loop spans 14 amino acids. CDR3 sequence reads: CASSQDENRHEQYF. The CDR3 DNA sequence: TGCGCCAGCAGCCAAGATGAAAACCGCCACGAGCAGTACTTC.

This clonotype has a count of ten or more. This rearrangement joins TRBV19 to TRBJ2-2; TRBD2 might be the D (6 bases). V lost 10 bases and J lost 4, with 13 bases in between. Looked up from germline, CDR1 is LNHDA and CDR2 is SQIVND (reference sequence). The CDR3 length is 13 residues. CDR3 sequence: CATLSGSTGELFF. The CDR3, as DNA: TGTGCCACCCTTAGCGGAAGCACCGGGGAGCTGTTTTTT.

The chain links TRBV12-3 or TRBV12-4 to TRBJ2-1; 7 bases match TRBD1. The CDR3 has 16 residues. V shed 4 bases and J 4 bases; nucleotides not matched to a gene: 10. CDR3 protein: CASSYDPGQLYNEQFF. CDR3 bases: TGTGCCAGCAGTTATGATCCGGGACAGTTGTACAATGAGCAGTTCTTC.

This clonotype was counted at least ten times. The V call is TRBV20-1, the J call TRBJ2-7; 11 nucleotides match TRBD2. There are 15 residues in the CDR3. V was clipped by 2 bases and J by 4 bases; unmatched bases: 7. From germline, CDR1 is DFQATT and CDR2 SNEGSKA (reference sequence). The chain's CDR3 is CSARTTSGRQYEQYF. CDR3 in DNA: TGCAGTGCTAGAACAACTAGCGGGAGACAATACGAGCAGTACTTC.

This clonotype was recorded at least ten times. This rearrangement joins TRBV28 to TRBJ2-7, with 8 nucleotides matching TRBD1. Trimming removed 2 bases from V and 0 bases from J; junction bases left unmatched: 3. CDR3 size: 15 residues. Per the germline V gene, CDR1 is MDHEN and CDR2 is SYDVKM. CDR3 sequence: CASSLGTGYSYEQYF. The CDR3 DNA reads as TGTGCCAGCAGTTTAGGGACAGGATACTCCTACGAGCAGTACTTC. Together with reference TRBV28 and TRBJ2-7, the CDR3 gives the full variable domain: DVKVTQSSRYLVKRTGEKVFLECVQDMDHENMFWYRQDPGLGLRLIYFSYDVKMKEKGDIPEGYSVSREKKERFSLILESASTNQTSMYLCASSLGTGYSYEQYFGPGTRLTVT.

In the case of this clonotype: With a much larger clone just one base away, this may be a read error. This sequence joins TRBV30 and TRBJ2-1, with TRBD2 as a possible D gene (6 bases). Germline values: CDR1 GTSNPN, CDR2 SVGIG (reference sequence). The CDR3 is 17 amino acids. CDR3 loop: CARSVRPGRDGFNEQFF. CDR3 DNA sequence: TGTGCCCGGAGTGTACGACCAGGGCGGGATGGTTTTAATGAGCAGTTCTTC. Full variable domain (outside the CDR3, taken from reference TRBV30 and TRBJ2-1): SQTIHQWPATLVQPVGSPLSLECTVEGTSNPNLYWYRQAAGRGLQLLFYSVGIGQISSEVPQNLSASRPQDRQFILSSKKLLLSDSGFYLCARSVRPGRDGFNEQFFGPGTRLTVL.

The chain uses TRBV5-5 and TRBJ1-4; no reliable D call. Trimming cost V 2 bases and J 7 bases, with 9 bases left between them. There are 13 residues in the CDR3. Germline V gene sequence: CDR1 SGHKS, CDR2 YYEKEE (reference sequence). Written as DNA, the CDR3 is TGTGCCAGCAGCTTACTTTCGGTTGAAAAACTGTTTTTT. This codes for CASSLLSVEKLFF.